This T cell receptor (beta chain) derives from a study of beta chain features in type 1 diabetes. The study's findings and limits: Type 1 diabetes patients had TCRB CDR3s that were shorter (moderately but significantly so) in all four CD4+ subsets.

Deletions cut 5 bases from V and 6 bases from J, with 16 bases between. This CDR3 region has 15 residues. The germline V gene encodes CDR1 SGHTA and CDR2 FQGTGA. The isolated RNA, all of it, was reverse transcribed, so expressed TCRB transcripts were what got sequenced. The method was immunoSEQ multiplex PCR; TCRdb's version includes in-frame clones alone and lacks a portion of them. The sample records about 370,000 clones, roughly 9.8% being singletons. This clone was observed a few times. Its antigen is still unknown. The chain has TRBV7-3 and TRBJ2-2; tentatively, D is TRBD2 (6 bases). Sequenced: central memory CD4+ T cells from blood. This TCR came from a man aged 25-45 years with type 1 diabetes. Here the CDR3 DNA reads TGTGCCAGCAGCAGGCGGGACGTAAGCTCCGGGGAGCTGTTTTTT. Protein sequence: CASSRRDVSSGELFF.